This T cell receptor beta chain was identified in a study of OX40 agonist ivuxolimab in advanced cancers. Study-wide context: Ivuxolimab was an agonistic, fully human IgG2 monoclonal antibody directed against OX40 (CD134), a costimulatory receptor. Peripheral TCRbeta sequencing was intended to test whether TCR sequence diversity was altered and clonal T-cell expansion was caused by ivuxolimab. Intravenous ivuxolimab was administered to patients every 2 weeks at six dose levels: 0.01, 0.1, 0.3, 1.5, 3 and 10 mg/kg. The dose-escalation cohort was about 83% male with a mean age of around 62 years, ranging from 23 to 79. Of the approximately 54 patients in dose escalation, about 20 had hepatocellular carcinoma, about 15 had melanoma, 9 had renal cell carcinoma and 9 had head and neck cancer. Patients were allowed to have had prior anti-PD-1, anti-PD-L1 or anti-CTLA-4 therapy, and less than 45% of the dose-escalation patients had previously received checkpoint inhibitors. Three dose-escalation patients achieved partial responses, one with hepatocellular carcinoma and two with cutaneous melanoma. The paper describes the monotherapy dose-escalation part (N of about 55 patients) of the phase I trial of ivuxolimab. The research as a whole found: On average, CD8+ T cells showed more expanded clones than CD4+ T cells after ivuxolimab. Partial responders in the 0.1-3.0 mg/kg groups had among the lowest normalized peripheral clonal expansion, especially among CD8+ T cells. At doses of 0.1 to 3.0 mg/kg, clonal expansion of both CD4+ and CD8+ T cells in blood was seen between baseline and week 6. Low levels of normalized T-cell clonal expansion were also seen in some patients who did not respond. Which antigens the clonally expanded peripheral T cells were specific for was not determined.

Details on this clone: The clone's antigen remains unknown. No quality values exist for individual bases; no much larger clone is one base distant.

CDR1 and CDR2 were assigned from the germline V gene as SGHTA and FQGNSA. Trimming at the junction amounts to 5 bases on V and 8 bases on J, and the germline ends lie 9 bases apart. The CDR3 sequence holds 11 residues, the cysteine and phenylalanine included. This entry keeps only the CDR3 DNA: 33 bases, framed from base 1. Genomic DNA was isolated from the sorted cells so that the TCRbeta CDR3 region could be sequenced. The immunoSEQ Assay was used for sequencing of TCRbeta CDR3 regions. This is the immuneACCESS table as TCRdb keeps it, with only in-frame sequences that have V and J called. A part of the clones is gone; compared with another copy, unresolved V genes explain less than half, and the rest is unexplained. The sample table shows about 67,000 clones, and 85% to 90% are seen once. The top ten hold about 0.68% of the sample. The trial excluded patients who had a history of autoimmune disease or were on systemic immunosuppression. Peripheral blood for TCR sequencing was collected from all dose cohorts at baseline, on cycle 4 day 1, and on cycle 7 day 1. The samples were drawn from a first-in-human, open-label, multicenter phase I dose-escalation trial of ivuxolimab. Adults with locally advanced or metastatic head and neck squamous cell, hepatocellular, melanoma or renal cell carcinoma were enrolled in the trial. CD4+ and CD8+ T cells were sorted separately from peripheral blood before TCR sequencing.

The source was CD4+ or CD8+ T cells sorted from blood, collected in a trial of the OX40 agonist ivuxolimab. The sequence derives from an adult with an advanced solid tumor such as melanoma, head and neck, liver or kidney cancer. The sequence joins TRBV7-2 to TRBJ1-1, with the D gene too uncertain to name. The DNA sequence is given as TGTGCCAGCAGCCCTGCACAGGAAGCTTTCTTT. This encodes CASSPAQEAFF.